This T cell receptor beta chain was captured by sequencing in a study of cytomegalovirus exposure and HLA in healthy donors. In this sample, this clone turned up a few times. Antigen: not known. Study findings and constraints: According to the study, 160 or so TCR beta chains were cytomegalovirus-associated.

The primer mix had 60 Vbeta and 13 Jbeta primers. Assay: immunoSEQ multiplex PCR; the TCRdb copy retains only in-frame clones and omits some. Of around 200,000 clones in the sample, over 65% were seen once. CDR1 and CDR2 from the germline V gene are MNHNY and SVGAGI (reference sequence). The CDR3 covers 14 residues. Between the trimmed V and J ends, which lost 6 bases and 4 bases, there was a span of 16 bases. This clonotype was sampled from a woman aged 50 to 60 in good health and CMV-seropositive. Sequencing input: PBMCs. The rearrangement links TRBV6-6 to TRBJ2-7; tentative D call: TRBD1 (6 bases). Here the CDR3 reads CASRELRDNYEQYF. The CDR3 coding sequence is TGTGCCAGCAGGGAACTCCGGGACAATTACGAGCAGTACTTC.